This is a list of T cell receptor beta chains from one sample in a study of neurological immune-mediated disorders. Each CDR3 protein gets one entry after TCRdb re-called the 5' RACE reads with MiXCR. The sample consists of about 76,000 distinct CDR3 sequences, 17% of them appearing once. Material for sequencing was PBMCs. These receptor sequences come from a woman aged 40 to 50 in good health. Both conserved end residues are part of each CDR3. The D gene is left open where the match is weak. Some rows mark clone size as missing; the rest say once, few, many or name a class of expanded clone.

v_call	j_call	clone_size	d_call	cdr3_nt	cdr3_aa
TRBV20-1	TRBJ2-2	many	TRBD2	TGCAGTGCTTTGGTTCCGGGACTAAACACCGGGGAGCTGTTTTTT	CSALVPGLNTGELFF
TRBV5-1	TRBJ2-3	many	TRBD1	TGCGCCAGCAGCCTCCAGGACAGGGGCCTCACAGATACGCAGTATTTT	CASSLQDRGLTDTQYF
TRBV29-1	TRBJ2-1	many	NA	TGCAGCGTCGGCTACGGCGACAGCTACAATGAGCAGTTCTTC	CSVGYGDSYNEQFF
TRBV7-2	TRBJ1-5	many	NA	TGTGCCAGCGCCGCGAGGGACAATCAGCCCCAGCATTTT	CASAARDNQPQHF
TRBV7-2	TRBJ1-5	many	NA	TGTGCCAGCAGCCTAAGAGGGAAACAGCCCCAGCATTTT	CASSLRGKQPQHF
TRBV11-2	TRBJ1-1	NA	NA	TGTGCCAGCAGCTTCTCCAACAAAAACACTGAAGCTTTCTTT	CASSFSNKNTEAFF
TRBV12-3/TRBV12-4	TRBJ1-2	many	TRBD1	TGTGCCAGCAGCCCCCGGACAGGGGCCGACTATGGCTACACCTTC	CASSPRTGADYGYTF
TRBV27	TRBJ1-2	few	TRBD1	TGTGCCAGCAGTTCGGGACAGGCGGACAACTATGGCTACACCTTC	CASSSGQADNYGYTF
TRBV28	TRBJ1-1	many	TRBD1	TGTGCCAGCTTCTATCCGACAGGGGGACGAACTGAAGCTTTCTTT	CASFYPTGGRTEAFF
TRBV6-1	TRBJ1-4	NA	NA	TGTGCCAGCATCCCAGGGGCAGCAACTAATGAAAAACCGTTTTTT	CASIPGAATNEKPFF
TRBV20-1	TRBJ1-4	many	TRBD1	TGCAGTGCCGCGGACAGGGGGCATGAAAAACTGTTTTTT	CSAADRGHEKLFF
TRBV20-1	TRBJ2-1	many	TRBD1	TGCAGTGCTAGAGAATGGACAGGGGGCAATGAGCAGTTCTTC	CSAREWTGGNEQFF
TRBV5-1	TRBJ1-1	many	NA	TGCGCCAGCAGAATGGAACCAGAGAACACTGAAGCTTTCTTT	CASRMEPENTEAFF
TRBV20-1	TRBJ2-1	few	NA	TGCAGTGCCAGTGAACTTCGGAGCTCCTACAATGAGCAGTTCTTC	CSASELRSSYNEQFF
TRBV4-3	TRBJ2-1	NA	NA	TGCGCCAGCAGCCAAGATTTGGTCCAAGGGGGAAAGTTCTTC	CASSQDLVQGGKFF
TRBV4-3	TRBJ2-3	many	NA	TGCGCCAGCAGCCAAGATCGAGATACGCAGTATTTT	CASSQDRDTQYF
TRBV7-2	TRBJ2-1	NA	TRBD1	TGTGCCAGCAGCGACCGGGACAGGATCTACAATGAGCAGTTCTTC	CASSDRDRIYNEQFF
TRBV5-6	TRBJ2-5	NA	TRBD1	TGTGCCAGCAGCTTACGTGGGACAGGGGGCGCGGAGACCCAGTACTTC	CASSLRGTGGAETQYF
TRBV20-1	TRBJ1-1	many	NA	TGCAGTGCACTAGGGACAACGAACACTGAAGCTTTCTTT	CSALGTTNTEAFF
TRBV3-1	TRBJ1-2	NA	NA	TGTGCCAGCAGCCAAGCCGCGAGGCCCTATGGCTACACCTTC	CASSQAARPYGYTF
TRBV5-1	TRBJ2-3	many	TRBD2	TGCGCCAGCAGCCCTTCCTGGACTAGCGGGGGCACAGATACGCAGTATTTT	CASSPSWTSGGTDTQYF
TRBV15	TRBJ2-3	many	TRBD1	TGTGCCACCAGCAGAGGGACAGGGGGGAAGGCAGATACGCAGTATTTT	CATSRGTGGKADTQYF
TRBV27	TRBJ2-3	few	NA	TGTGCCAGCAGCCTCCGGGACGGCTTGGGTAACACAGATACGCAGTATTTT	CASSLRDGLGNTDTQYF
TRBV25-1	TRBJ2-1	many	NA	TGTGCCAGCAGTGACGGTCAGGGTTTAAATGAGCAGTTCTTC	CASSDGQGLNEQFF
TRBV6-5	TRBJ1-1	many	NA	TGTGCCAGTATGAGGGCGCGGAAAAGCACTGAAGCTTTCTTT	CASMRARKSTEAFF
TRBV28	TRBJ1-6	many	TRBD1	TGTGCCAGCAGTGTACAGGGGACCAATTCACCCCTCCACTTT	CASSVQGTNSPLHF